The T cell receptor beta chain described here comes from a study of shared clonotypes between healthy human individuals. Details on this clone: Antigen: not known.

V was shortened by 6 bases and J by 8 bases, with 25 bases between the two germline ends. Looked up from germline, CDR1 is SQVTM and CDR2 is ANQGSEA. The CDR3 length is 15 residues. The study, taken as a whole, reports: Estimated richness was generally greater in naive than memory subsets. The represented genetic and exposure-history diversity was limited by the small number of donors. Among donors, the sharing of clonotypes was expected to be influenced by sequencing depth.

Measured with immunoSEQ multiplex PCR; TCRdb has only the in-frame clones, and not every one. The table lists millions of clones, 90% to 95% of them singletons. The specimen was naive CD4+ T cells from PBMCs. This sample's subset: CD45RA+ positively selected. This receptor was taken from a man in his late teens or twenties in good health. Some clones in this sample may be carry-over from other donors' samples. The J gene is TRBJ1-2, the V gene TRBV29-1; the D gene is possibly TRBD1 (5 bases). CDR3 region: CSVPRSSRDGPGYTF. CDR3 coding DNA: TGCAGCGTCCCCAGATCCTCCCGGGACGGCCCCGGCTACACCTTC.